The 16 T cell receptor beta chains below come from one sample, sequenced in a study of blood T cell repertoires in COVID-19. The method was immunoSEQ multiplex PCR; TCRdb's version includes in-frame clones alone and lacks a portion of them. This table has about 210,000 clones, over 80% appearing once. The sample was PBMCs or T cells enriched from blood (not recorded which). The origin of the receptors is a man between 18 and 29 years old with acute COVID-19.

This clone is a singleton in its sample. J is TRBJ1-1 and V is TRBV28; maybe TRBD1 (5 bases). The CDR3 sequence is 13 residues long. Germline V gene sequence: CDR1 MDHEN, CDR2 SYDVKM. Trimming removed 8 bases at V and 6 bases at J, with 16 bases between. For the CDR3, the DNA is TGTGCCAGCGGGGGGGGAGGCTTCTCTGAAGCTTTCTTT. Protein: CASGGGGFSEAFF. The whole variable domain, filled in from reference TRBV28 and TRBJ1-1, reads DVKVTQSSRYLVKRTGEKVFLECVQDMDHENMFWYRQDPGLGLRLIYFSYDVKMKEKGDIPEGYSVSREKKERFSLILESASTNQTSMYLCASGGGGFSEAFFGQGTRLTVV.

V usage is TRBV11-1 and J usage is TRBJ2-5; D is ambiguous. This CDR3 is 15 amino acids long. Germline V gene sequence: CDR1 SGHAT, CDR2 FQDESV (reference sequence). Trimming cost V 1 base and J 4 bases, with 13 bases left between them. The CDR3 nucleotides read TGTGCCAGCAGCTTAGGGTGGAGCGAGAGAGAGACCCAGTACTTC. Its protein product is CASSLGWSERETQYF.

The rearrangement joins TRBV7-9 to TRBJ2-1; tentative D call: TRBD2 (5 bases). The CDR3 spans 14 residues. CDR1 and CDR2 (germline): SEHNR, FQNEAQ (reference sequence). V was cut by 5 bases and J by 9 bases, with 17 bases left in between. The CDR3 loop reads CASSPGSSWGEQFF. The CDR3 DNA sequence: TGTGCCAGCAGCCCCGGGTCTAGCTGGGGTGAGCAGTTCTTC. Based on the CDR3 plus reference TRBV7-9 and TRBJ2-1, the full variable domain is DTGVSQNPRHKITKRGQNVTFRCDPISEHNRLYWYRQTLGQGPEFLTYFQNEAQLEKSRLLSDRFSAERPKGSFSTLEIQRTEQGDSAMYLCASSPGSSWGEQFFGPGTRLTVL.

V gene TRBV4-1 combines with J gene TRBJ2-1; 10 bases fit TRBD2. Germline loops: CDR1 MGHRA, CDR2 YSYEKL. With V trimmed by 3 bases and J by 3 bases, 8 bases remained unmatched. CDR3 length: 17 residues. CDR3 coding DNA: TGCGCCAGCAGCCATCAACTAGCGGGACCCAACTACAATGAGCAGTTCTTC. This codes for CASSHQLAGPNYNEQFF.

The genes are TRBV29-1 and TRBJ2-7; TRBD1 matches 9 bases. The CDR3 has 15 residues. Germline CDR1 SQVTM, CDR2 ANQGSEA. Trimming at V came to 2 bases and at J to 0 bases, leaving 5 bases not matched to a gene. DNA for the CDR3: TGCAGCGTTGAATCCTTACAGGGGGCCTCCTACGAGCAGTACTTC. This sequence encodes CSVESLQGASYEQYF.

V is TRBV9 and J is TRBJ1-4; 10 bases agree with TRBD1. The CDR3 is made up of 14 amino acids. Germline CDR1 is SGDLS and CDR2 is YYNGEE. J gave up 8 bases and V 3 bases, and 4 bases lay outside the gene matches. CDR3 in amino acids: CASSAAGQGEKLFF. Here the CDR3 DNA reads TGTGCCAGCAGCGCCGCGGGACAGGGGGAAAAACTGTTTTTT.

The genes are TRBV23-1 and TRBJ2-5, with D tentatively TRBD1 (5 bases). TRBV23-1 qualifies as an ORF whose function is uncertain. Trimming took 2 bases from V and 0 from J, leaving 10 bases between them. The length of the CDR3 is 15 residues. The CDR3 reads CASSQAGPYQETQYF. The CDR3 coding sequence is TGCGCCAGCAGTCAAGCAGGGCCTTACCAAGAGACCCAGTACTTC.

V and J are TRBV29-1 and TRBJ2-2; D is undetermined. Trimming shortened V by 1 base and J by 2 bases, and 8 bases separated the two germline ends. The CDR3 loop spans 14 amino acids. Germline assignment: CDR1 SQVTM and CDR2 ANQGSEA. CDR3 bases: TGCAGCGTTGAAGGATTGAGTAACACCGGGGAGCTGTTTTTT. Protein: CSVEGLSNTGELFF.

This rearrangement joins TRBV24-1 to TRBJ2-1, with TRBD2 identical over 11 bases. The CDR3 totals 17 residues. The germline gives CDR1 KGHDR, CDR2 SFDVKD. V gave up 3 bases and J gave up 5 bases; unmatched junction bases: 8. The CDR3 sequence: CATSDLETSGIHNEQFF. For the CDR3, the DNA is TGTGCCACCAGTGATCTTGAGACTAGCGGGATACACAATGAGCAGTTCTTC.

This chain links TRBV10-1 with TRBJ2-3; 9 bases are a match to TRBD2. This CDR3 contains 16 residues. V shed 3 bases, J shed 0 bases, and the junction held 4 bases outside the gene matches. Germline V gives CDR1 WNHNN, CDR2 SYGVQD (reference sequence). CDR3 DNA sequence: TGCGCCAGCAGTGAACTAGCGGGCGCTAGCACAGATACGCAGTATTTT. Amino acids: CASSELAGASTDTQYF.

This clone has just one count. The chain employs TRBV7-9 and TRBJ2-2; maybe TRBD2 (5 bases). This CDR3 is 15 amino acids long. CDR1 SEHNR and CDR2 FQNEAQ come from the germline V gene (reference sequence). Trimming pared 1 base from V and 8 bases from J, leaving 14 bases between. In nucleotides, the CDR3 is TGTGCCAGCAGCTTAGGCTCCGGGGAAAGAGGGGAGCTGTTTTTT. It yields the protein CASSLGSGERGELFF.

The rearrangement joins TRBV6-2 or TRBV6-3 to TRBJ1-1; D gene uncertain. The CDR3 sequence is 16 residues long. Trimming took 0 bases from V and 6 from J, leaving 17 bases between them. Germline CDR1 MNHEY, CDR2 SVGEGT. The CDR3 protein is CASSYSQYGYDSEAFF. The CDR3 nucleotides are TGTGCCAGCAGTTACTCCCAATACGGGTACGATTCTGAAGCTTTCTTT.

This clone was picked up one time. The chain recombines TRBV27 with TRBJ2-1; 10 bases are shared with TRBD1. Unmatched junction bases numbered 8, after V lost 5 bases and J lost 7 bases. The length of the CDR3 is 15 residues. From germline, CDR1 is MNHEY and CDR2 SMNVEV (reference sequence). The DNA of the CDR3 is TGTGCCAGCAGTCTTTCCGGGACAGGGGAAAATGAGCAGTTCTTC. Translating it yields CASSLSGTGENEQFF.

About this clone: Its ends do not fully match the called genes, so a read error is possible. The chain carries TRBV7-8 and TRBJ2-3; D is uncertain. The V gene's germline CDR1 is SGHVS and CDR2 FQNEAQ. This CDR3 is built from 15 residues. The CDR3 loop is CASSLDTASTDTQYF. DNA of the CDR3: TGTGCCAGCAGTTTAGACACAGCTAGCACAGATACGCAGTATTTT.

The rearrangement links TRBV5-4 to TRBJ1-1; 9 bases agree with TRBD1. CDR1 and CDR2 from the germline V gene are SGHNT and YYREEE (reference sequence). Unmatched junction bases numbered 4, after V lost 4 bases and J lost 0 bases. The CDR3 has 15 residues. The CDR3 sequence: CASSVGTGMNTEAFF. The CDR3 region has the DNA TGTGCCAGCAGCGTCGGGACAGGGATGAACACTGAAGCTTTCTTT.

This rearrangement joins TRBV28 to TRBJ1-2; TRBD1 aligns across 9 bases. There are 13 residues in the CDR3. The V gene end was trimmed by 6 bases and the J gene end by 2 bases; junction bases not matched to a gene: 1. The germline V gene encodes CDR1 MDHEN and CDR2 SYDVKM. CDR3 amino acids: CASRGTGNYGYTF. The CDR3 region has the DNA TGTGCCAGCAGAGGGACAGGGAACTATGGCTACACCTTC.